One sample yielded the 17 T cell receptor beta chains listed below, sequenced in a study of cytomegalovirus exposure and HLA in healthy donors. TCRdb keeps only in-frame clones here, not all; method: immunoSEQ multiplex PCR. The sample has fewer than 70,000 clones, approximately 96% seen once. The sequenced sample consisted of PBMCs. These receptors were taken from a man aged 18-30 years in good health and CMV-seronegative.

The chain is built from TRBV5-1 and TRBJ2-3; 8 bases fit TRBD1. The length of the CDR3 is 16 residues. Losses at the gene ends were 3 bases for V and 4 bases for J; bases not matched to a gene: 10. Germline-derived CDR1 and CDR2 are SGHRS and YFSETQ. This CDR3 is CASSWRGQESSDTQYF. For the CDR3, the DNA is TGCGCCAGCAGCTGGAGGGGACAGGAGAGTTCAGATACGCAGTATTTT.

The rearrangement uses TRBV5-1 and TRBJ2-1; 11 nucleotides agree with TRBD2. Per the germline V gene, CDR1 is SGHRS and CDR2 is YFSETQ. Germline trimming cut 7 bases from V and 4 bases from J; bases unmatched to any gene: 7. This CDR3 is 15 amino acids long. CDR3 sequence (DNA): TGCGCCAGCGGAAAGACTAGCGGGATTTACAATGAGCAGTTCTTC. Translating gives CASGKTSGIYNEQFF.

The chain combines TRBV19 with TRBJ2-5; tentative D call: TRBD1 (5 bases). The closer fit of TRBJ2-7 to the DNA end suggests the J call may be wrong. The length of the CDR3 is 16 residues. Germline CDR1 LNHDA, CDR2 SQIVND (reference sequence). The CDR3 is CASSIFQGSVPYEQYF. The CDR3 DNA reads TGTGCCAGTAGCATTTTCCAGGGTAGTGTTCCCTACGAGCAGTACTTC.

The rearrangement uses TRBV27 and TRBJ2-7, with D hard to call. CDR1 is MNHEY and CDR2 is SMNVEV in the germline V gene (reference sequence). The CDR3 is made up of 13 amino acids. With 0 bases removed from V and 3 bases from J, the gap between germline ends came to 6 bases. Here the CDR3 reads CASSLSVLYEQYF. Here the CDR3 DNA reads TGTGCCAGCAGTTTATCCGTCCTCTACGAGCAGTACTTC.

V is TRBV9 and J is TRBJ2-3, with 8 bases matching TRBD2. V dropped 0 bases and J dropped 1; count of bases not matched to a gene: 4. CDR3 length: 16 residues. The V gene's germline CDR1 is SGDLS and CDR2 YYNGEE. The DNA of the CDR3 is TGTGCCAGCAGCGTAGGGAATAGCGGGGGCACAGATACGCAGTATTTT. Translated: CASSVGNSGGTDTQYF.

The genes are TRBV25-1 and TRBJ2-3; D not certain. The CDR3 spans 15 residues. Per germline, CDR1 MGHDK and CDR2 SYGVNS. With 2 bases removed from V and 0 bases from J, the gap between germline ends came to 9 bases. CDR3 bases: TGTGCCAGCAGTGAAGGTAGATCTAGCACAGATACGCAGTATTTT. It codes for CASSEGRSSTDTQYF.

This clone has a single count. No DNA is shown, since the ends of the CDR3 on it are uncertain; the CDR3 is the one TCRdb lists. The chain recombines TRBV6-6 with TRBJ2-1; TRBD2 is taken as the D call from the table, unchecked against the DNA. The CDR3 spans 14 residues, counting both ends. Germline lookup yields CDR1 MNHNY and CDR2 SVGAGI (reference sequence). The CDR3 here is CASSTSSSYNEQFF.

CDR3 sequence (DNA): TGTGCCAGCAGCCCAAGCGGGAGGTTCTACGAGCAGTACTTC. Protein: CASSPSGRFYEQYF. The rearrangement joins TRBV7-2 to TRBJ2-7, with 9 bases lining up with TRBD2. With V trimmed by 5 bases and J by 3 bases, 5 bases remained unmatched. The CDR3 length is 14 residues. Per the germline V gene, CDR1 is SGHTA and CDR2 is FQGNSA.

The rearrangement joins TRBV7-9 to TRBJ1-5, with TRBD1 identical over 7 bases. There are 12 residues in the CDR3. V lost 4 bases to trimming and J lost 8 bases; unmatched junction nucleotides: 2. Germline assignment: CDR1 SEHNR and CDR2 FQNEAQ (reference sequence). The CDR3 nucleotides read TGTGCCAGCAGCTGGGACAGTAAGCCCCAGCATTTT. Translated: CASSWDSKPQHF.

The rearrangement joins TRBV4-1 to TRBJ2-3, with TRBD2 as a possible D gene (5 bases). The V end was cut by 3 bases, the J end by 0 bases, with 22 bases between. The germline CDR1 and CDR2 sequences are MGHRA and YSYEKL. CDR3 length: 19 residues. In DNA, the CDR3 is TGCGCCAGCAGCCACTCCCGGCTCGGGCTAGCAACTAGCACAGATACGCAGTATTTT. This sequence encodes CASSHSRLGLATSTDTQYF.

The J gene is TRBJ2-1, the V gene TRBV5-1; TRBD2 is a possible D gene (6 bases). CDR1 is SGHRS, CDR2 YFSETQ, per germline. V dropped 5 bases and J dropped 7 bases, with 7 bases sitting between them. There are 11 residues in the CDR3. The CDR3 spells CASSGGNEQFF. The CDR3, as DNA: TGCGCCAGCAGTGGGGGGAATGAGCAGTTCTTC. Full variable domain (missing parts from reference TRBV5-1 and TRBJ2-1): KAGVTQTPRYLIKTRGQQVTLSCSPISGHRSVSWYQQTPGQGLQFLFEYFSETQRNKGNFPGRFSGRQFSNSRSEMNVSTLELGDSALYLCASSGGNEQFFGPGTRLTVL.

This clone was seen more than once but under ten times. The chain couples TRBV6-4 to TRBJ1-2; D ambiguous. The CDR3 is made up of 13 amino acids. Trimming removed 2 bases at V and 7 bases at J, with 11 bases between. Germline CDR1 is MRHNA and CDR2 is SNTAGT. CDR3: CASSDGGLRGYTF. CDR3 DNA sequence: TGTGCCAGCAGTGACGGCGGGCTCCGTGGCTACACCTTC.

CDR3 sequence: CASSGTAPGYSNQPQHF. As DNA, the CDR3 is TGTGCCAGCAGTGGGACAGCACCGGGATATAGCAATCAGCCCCAGCATTTT. J is TRBJ1-5 and V is TRBV6-1, with a possible D match to TRBD1 (6 bases). This CDR3 has 17 residues. V was pared by 4 bases and J by 0 bases, with 16 bases between. Per germline, CDR1 MNHNS and CDR2 SASEGT.

The V call is TRBV28, the J call TRBJ2-3; D call uncertain. This CDR3 is built from 14 residues. V dropped 4 bases and J dropped 3 bases, with 11 bases sitting between them. CDR1 is MDHEN, CDR2 SYDVKM, per germline. The CDR3 DNA reads TGTGCCAGCAGTTCTGCAAAACTTACAGATACGCAGTATTTT. This codes for CASSSAKLTDTQYF.

The V gene is TRBV19, the J gene TRBJ1-5; D call uncertain. This CDR3 spans 13 amino acids. Germline values: CDR1 LNHDA, CDR2 SQIVND (reference sequence). Trimming stripped 3 bases from V and 7 bases from J, with 10 bases between. The CDR3 DNA is TGTGCCAGTAGTATCTACCCAAGACAGCCCCAGCATTTT. Residues: CASSIYPRQPQHF.

This rearrangement joins TRBV9 to TRBJ2-1, with D perhaps TRBD2 (6 bases). V dropped 3 bases and J dropped 5 bases, with 21 bases sitting between them. The CDR3 length is 17 residues. Germline CDR1 SGDLS, CDR2 YYNGEE. This CDR3 reads CASSADPREYSDNEQFF. The CDR3 DNA is TGTGCCAGCAGCGCCGACCCCCGGGAGTACTCGGACAATGAGCAGTTCTTC.

The chain couples TRBV6-6 to TRBJ2-3; 9 bases line up with TRBD2. CDR1 is MNHNY and CDR2 is SVGAGI in the germline V gene (reference sequence). J was trimmed by 5 bases and V by 2 bases; bases with no gene match: 8. The CDR3 length is 16 residues. The CDR3 DNA is TGTGCCAGCAGTTACGAGGGTAGCGGGAGAGTAGATACGCAGTATTTT. The encoded protein is CASSYEGSGRVDTQYF.